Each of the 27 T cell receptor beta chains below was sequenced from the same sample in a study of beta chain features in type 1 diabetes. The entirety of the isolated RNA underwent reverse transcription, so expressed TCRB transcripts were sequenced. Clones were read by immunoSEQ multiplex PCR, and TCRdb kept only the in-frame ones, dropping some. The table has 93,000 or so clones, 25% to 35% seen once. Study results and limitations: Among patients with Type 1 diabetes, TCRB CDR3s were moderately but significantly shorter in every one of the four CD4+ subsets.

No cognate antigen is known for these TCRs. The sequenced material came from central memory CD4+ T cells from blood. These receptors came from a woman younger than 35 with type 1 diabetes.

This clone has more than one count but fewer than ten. The CDR3 loop reads CAWSVRAGGEQYV. Written as DNA, the CDR3 is TGTGCCTGGAGTGTACGGGCAGGGGGCGAGCAGTACGTC. V usage is TRBV30 and J usage is TRBJ2-7; 7 bases line up with TRBD1. Germline V gene data show CDR1 as GTSNPN and CDR2 as SVGIG (reference sequence). The V and J ends lost 0 bases and 6 bases, in that order; junction bases with no gene match: 5. The CDR3 runs to 13 residues.

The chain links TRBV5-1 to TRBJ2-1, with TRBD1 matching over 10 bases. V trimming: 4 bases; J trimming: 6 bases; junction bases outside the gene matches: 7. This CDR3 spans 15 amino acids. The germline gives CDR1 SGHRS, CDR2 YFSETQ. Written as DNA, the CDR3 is TGCGCCAGCAGCCCCCGGACAGGGGGTATCAATGAGCAGTTCTTC. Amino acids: CASSPRTGGINEQFF.

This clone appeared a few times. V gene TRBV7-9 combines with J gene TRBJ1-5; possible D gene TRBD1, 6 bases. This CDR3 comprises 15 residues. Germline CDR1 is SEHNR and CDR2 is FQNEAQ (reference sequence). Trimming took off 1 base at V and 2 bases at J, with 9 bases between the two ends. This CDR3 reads CASSLGGGGNQPQHF. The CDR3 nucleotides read TGTGCCAGCAGCTTAGGAGGGGGTGGCAATCAGCCCCAGCATTTT.

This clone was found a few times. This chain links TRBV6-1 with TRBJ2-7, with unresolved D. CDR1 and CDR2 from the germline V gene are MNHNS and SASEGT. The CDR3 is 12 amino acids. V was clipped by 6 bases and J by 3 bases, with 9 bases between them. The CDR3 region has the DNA TGTGCCAGCAGCGCTCGGTACTACGAGCAGTACGTC. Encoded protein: CASSARYYEQYV.

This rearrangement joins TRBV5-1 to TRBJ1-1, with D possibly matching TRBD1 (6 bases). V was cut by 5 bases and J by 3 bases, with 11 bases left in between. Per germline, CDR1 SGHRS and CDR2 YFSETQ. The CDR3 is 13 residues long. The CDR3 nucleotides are TGCGCCAGCAGATTGACAGGTGACACTGAAGCTTTCTTT. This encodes CASRLTGDTEAFF.

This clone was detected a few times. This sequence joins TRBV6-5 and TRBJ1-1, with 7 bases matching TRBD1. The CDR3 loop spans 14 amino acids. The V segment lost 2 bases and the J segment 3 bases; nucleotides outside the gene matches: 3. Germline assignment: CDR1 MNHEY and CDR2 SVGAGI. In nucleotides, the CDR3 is TGTGCCAGCAGTTACAGGGGGCCGGACACTGAAGCTTTCTTT. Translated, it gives CASSYRGPDTEAFF.

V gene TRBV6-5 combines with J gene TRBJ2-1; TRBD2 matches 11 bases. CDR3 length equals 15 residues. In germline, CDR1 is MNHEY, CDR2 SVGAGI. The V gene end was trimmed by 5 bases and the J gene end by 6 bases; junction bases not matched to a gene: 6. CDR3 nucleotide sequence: TGTGCCAGCAGTAGGCGACTAGCGGGGCTCAATGAGCAGTTCTTC. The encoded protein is CASSRRLAGLNEQFF.

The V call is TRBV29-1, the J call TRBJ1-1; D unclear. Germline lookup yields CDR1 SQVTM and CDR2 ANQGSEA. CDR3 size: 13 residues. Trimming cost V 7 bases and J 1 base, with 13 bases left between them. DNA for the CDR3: TGCAGCGGACGGGAGGTTGGGAACACTGAAGCTTTCTTT. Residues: CSGREVGNTEAFF.

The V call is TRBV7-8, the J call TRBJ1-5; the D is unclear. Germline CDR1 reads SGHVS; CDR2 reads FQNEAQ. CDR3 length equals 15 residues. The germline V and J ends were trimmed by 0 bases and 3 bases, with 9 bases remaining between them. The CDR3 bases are TGTGCCAGCAGCTTAGCAGTTGGCCTCAATCAGCCCCAGCATTTT. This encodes CASSLAVGLNQPQHF.

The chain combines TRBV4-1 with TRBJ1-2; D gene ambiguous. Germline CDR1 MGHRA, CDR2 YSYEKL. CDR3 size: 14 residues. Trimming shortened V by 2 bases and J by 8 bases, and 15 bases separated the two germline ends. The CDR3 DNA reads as TGCGCCAGCAGCCAATACGATCCCCGAGGGGGCTACACCTTC. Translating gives CASSQYDPRGGYTF.

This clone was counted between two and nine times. CDR3 coding DNA: TGTGCCACCAGCAGAGATCTAGGGAGATTTGACACTGAAGCTTTCTTT. Its translation is CATSRDLGRFDTEAFF. V is TRBV15 and J is TRBJ1-1; D remains ambiguous. V shed 0 bases and J shed 3 bases, with 14 bases lying between them. Germline loops: CDR1 LNHNV, CDR2 YYDKDF (reference sequence). The CDR3 spans 16 residues.

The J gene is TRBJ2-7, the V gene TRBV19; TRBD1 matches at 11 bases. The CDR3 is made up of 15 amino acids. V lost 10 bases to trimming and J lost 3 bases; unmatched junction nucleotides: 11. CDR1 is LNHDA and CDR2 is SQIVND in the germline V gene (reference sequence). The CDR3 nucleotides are TGTGCCACCCAAGTTGCCGGGACAGGGGGCTACGAGCAGTACTTC. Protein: CATQVAGTGGYEQYF. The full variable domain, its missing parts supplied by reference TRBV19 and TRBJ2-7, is DGGITQSPKYLFRKEGQNVTLSCEQNLNHDAMYWYRQDPGQGLRLIYYSQIVNDFQKGDIAEGYSVSREKKESFPLTVTSAQKNPTAFYLCATQVAGTGGYEQYFGPGTRLTVT.

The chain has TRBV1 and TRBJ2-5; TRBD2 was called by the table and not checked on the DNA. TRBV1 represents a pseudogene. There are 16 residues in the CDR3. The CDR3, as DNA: TGCACCAGCAGCCGCGTAGCGGGAGGGCGCCGGGAGACCCAGTACTTC. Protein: CTSSRVAGGRRETQYF.

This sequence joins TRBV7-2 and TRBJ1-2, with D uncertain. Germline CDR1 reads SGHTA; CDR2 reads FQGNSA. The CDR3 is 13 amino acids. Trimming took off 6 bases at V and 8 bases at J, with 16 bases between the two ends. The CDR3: CASSLNAGVGYTF. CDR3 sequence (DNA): TGTGCCAGCAGTCTAAATGCCGGGGTGGGCTACACCTTC. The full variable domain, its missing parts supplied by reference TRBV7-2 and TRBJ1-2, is GAGVSQSPSNKVTEKGKDVELRCDPISGHTALYWYRQSLGQGLEFLIYFQGNSAPDKSGLPSDRFSAERTGGSVSTLTIQRTQQEDSAVYLCASSLNAGVGYTFGSGTRLTVV.

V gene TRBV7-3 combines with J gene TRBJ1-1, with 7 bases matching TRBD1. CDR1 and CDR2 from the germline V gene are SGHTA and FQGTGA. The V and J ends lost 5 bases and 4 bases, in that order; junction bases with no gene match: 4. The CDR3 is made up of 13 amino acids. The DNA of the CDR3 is TGTGCCAGCAGCCTTGACAGGGTCACTGAAGCTTTCTTT. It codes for CASSLDRVTEAFF.

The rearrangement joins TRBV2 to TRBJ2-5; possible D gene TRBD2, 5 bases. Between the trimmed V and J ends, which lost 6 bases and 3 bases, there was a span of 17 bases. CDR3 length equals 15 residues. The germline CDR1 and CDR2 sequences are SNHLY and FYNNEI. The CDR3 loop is CASSPGLKRKETQYF. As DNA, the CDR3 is TGTGCCAGCAGCCCGGGTCTAAAGCGGAAAGAGACCCAGTACTTC.

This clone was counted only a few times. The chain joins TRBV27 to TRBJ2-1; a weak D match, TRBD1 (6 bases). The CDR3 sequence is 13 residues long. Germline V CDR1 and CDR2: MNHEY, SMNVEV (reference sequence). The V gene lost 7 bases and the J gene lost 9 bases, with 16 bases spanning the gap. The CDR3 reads CASNPNRDGEQFF. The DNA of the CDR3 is TGTGCCAGCAACCCTAACAGGGACGGTGAGCAGTTCTTC.

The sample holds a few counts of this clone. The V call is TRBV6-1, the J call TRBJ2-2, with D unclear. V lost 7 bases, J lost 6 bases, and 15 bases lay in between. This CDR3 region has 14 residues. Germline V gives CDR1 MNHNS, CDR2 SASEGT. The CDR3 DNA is TGTGCCAGCACGGGTCAGAGGAGATCCGGGGAGCTGTTTTTT. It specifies CASTGQRRSGELFF.

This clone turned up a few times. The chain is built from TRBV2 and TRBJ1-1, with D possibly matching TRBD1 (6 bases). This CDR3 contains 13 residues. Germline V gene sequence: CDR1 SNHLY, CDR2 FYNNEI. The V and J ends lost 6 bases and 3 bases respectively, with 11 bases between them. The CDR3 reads CASRPGVYTEAFF. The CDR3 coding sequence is TGTGCCAGCAGACCAGGGGTCTACACTGAAGCTTTCTTT.

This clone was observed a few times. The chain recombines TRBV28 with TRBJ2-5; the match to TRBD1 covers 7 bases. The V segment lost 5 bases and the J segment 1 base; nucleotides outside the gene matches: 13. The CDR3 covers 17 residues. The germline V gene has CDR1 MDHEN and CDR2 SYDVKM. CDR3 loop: CASSGGGVGTAQETQYF. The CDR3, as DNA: TGTGCCAGCAGTGGAGGTGGTGTTGGGACAGCCCAAGAGACCCAGTACTTC.

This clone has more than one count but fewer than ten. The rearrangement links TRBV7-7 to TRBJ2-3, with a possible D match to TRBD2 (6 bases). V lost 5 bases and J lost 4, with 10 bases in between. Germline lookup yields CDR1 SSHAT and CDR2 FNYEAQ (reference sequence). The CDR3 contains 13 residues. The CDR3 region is CASSLGRSDTQYF. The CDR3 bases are TGTGCCAGCAGCCTCGGGAGATCAGATACGCAGTATTTT.

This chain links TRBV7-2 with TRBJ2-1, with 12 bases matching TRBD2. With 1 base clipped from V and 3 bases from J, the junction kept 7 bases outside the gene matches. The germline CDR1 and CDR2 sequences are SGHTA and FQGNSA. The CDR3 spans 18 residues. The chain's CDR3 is CASSLGPSGRANYNEQFF. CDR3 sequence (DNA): TGTGCCAGCAGCTTAGGTCCTAGCGGGAGGGCCAACTACAATGAGCAGTTCTTC.

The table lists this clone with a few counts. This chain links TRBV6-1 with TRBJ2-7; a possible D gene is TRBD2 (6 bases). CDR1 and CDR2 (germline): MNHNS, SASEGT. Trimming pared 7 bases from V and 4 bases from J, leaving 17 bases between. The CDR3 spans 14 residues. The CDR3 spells CASTRDPGIYEQYV. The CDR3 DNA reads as TGTGCCAGCACGCGGGACCCTGGGATTTACGAGCAGTACGTC.

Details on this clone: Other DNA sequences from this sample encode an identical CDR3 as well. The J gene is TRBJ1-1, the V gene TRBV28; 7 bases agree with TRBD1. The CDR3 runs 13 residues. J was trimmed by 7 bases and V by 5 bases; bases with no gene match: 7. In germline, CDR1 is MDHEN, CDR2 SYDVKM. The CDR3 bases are TGTGCCAGCAGTCCCCGGACAGGCATTGAAGCTTTCTTT. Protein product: CASSPRTGIEAFF.

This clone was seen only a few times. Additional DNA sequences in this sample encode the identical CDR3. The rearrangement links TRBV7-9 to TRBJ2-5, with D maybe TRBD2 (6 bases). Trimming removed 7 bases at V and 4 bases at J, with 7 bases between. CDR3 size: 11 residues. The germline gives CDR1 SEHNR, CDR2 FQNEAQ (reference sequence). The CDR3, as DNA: TGTGCCAGCACCGGGGGAGAGACCCAGTACTTC. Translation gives CASTGGETQYF.

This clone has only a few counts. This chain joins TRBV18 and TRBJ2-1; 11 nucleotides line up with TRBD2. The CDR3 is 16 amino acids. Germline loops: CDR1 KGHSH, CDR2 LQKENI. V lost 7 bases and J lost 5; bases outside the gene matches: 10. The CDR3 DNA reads TGTGCCAGCTTGGGACAACTAGCGGGAGTTGACAATGAGCAGTTCTTC. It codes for CASLGQLAGVDNEQFF.

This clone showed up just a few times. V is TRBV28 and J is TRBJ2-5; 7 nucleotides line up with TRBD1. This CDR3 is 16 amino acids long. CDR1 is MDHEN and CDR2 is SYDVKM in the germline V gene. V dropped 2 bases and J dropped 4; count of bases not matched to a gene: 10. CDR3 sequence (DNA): TGTGCCAGCAGTTTAGACCCCGGGACAGCTGGAGAGACCCAGTACTTC. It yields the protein CASSLDPGTAGETQYF.